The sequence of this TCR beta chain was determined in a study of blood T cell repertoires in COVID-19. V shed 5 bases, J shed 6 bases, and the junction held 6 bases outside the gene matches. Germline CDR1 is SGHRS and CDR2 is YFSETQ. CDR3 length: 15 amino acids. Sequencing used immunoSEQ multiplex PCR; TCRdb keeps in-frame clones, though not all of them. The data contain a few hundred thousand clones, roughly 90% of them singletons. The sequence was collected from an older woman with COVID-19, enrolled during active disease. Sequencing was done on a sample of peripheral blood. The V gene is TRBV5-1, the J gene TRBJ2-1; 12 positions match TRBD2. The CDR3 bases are TGCGCCAGCAGGCCCGGGACTAGCGGGCTCAATGAGCAGTTCTTC. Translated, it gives CASRPGTSGLNEQFF.